The clone carrying this T cell receptor beta chain was seen repeatedly, ten times or more. This entry is derived from a study of T-cell reconstitution after alpha-beta-depleted transplantation in children. Researchers prepared the TCRbeta library using unique molecular identifiers, the study reports. MiXCR, run by TCRdb on the PCR reads, gives a single entry per CDR3 protein. The repertoire holds around 240,000 distinct CDR3 sequences, more than 7.5% seen once, with approximately 5% in the top ten. This material consisted of PBMCs from the stem cell graft donor, taken from the stem cell graft. This receptor was obtained from a human donor who donated a stem cell graft to a child with SCID.

The CDR3 sequence: CASSQGIPSGAGEQFF. DNA of the CDR3: TGTGCCAGCAGCCAAGGTATTCCTAGCGGGGCGGGTGAGCAGTTCTTC. The chain has TRBV3-1 and TRBJ2-1, with 9 bases that match TRBD2. CDR3 length: 16 residues. The germline V gene encodes CDR1 LGHDT and CDR2 YNNKEL (reference sequence). V was clipped by 1 base and J by 9 bases; unmatched bases: 10.